This is a list of T cell receptor beta chains from one sample in a study of cytomegalovirus exposure and HLA in healthy donors. Repertoires were generated with immunoSEQ multiplex PCR, while TCRdb's copy carries only in-frame clones and drops some. The table lists about 160,000 clones, 75% to 85% of them singletons. Sequencing was performed on PBMCs. The receptor source for this set is a girl aged 2 to 9 in good health and CMV-seropositive. The CDR3 runs from the conserved cysteine through the conserved F or W. The D gene is left open where the match is weak. The listing skips clone size in some rows; elsewhere it reads once, few, many or a size class.

abundance | j_gene | d_gene | len | v_gene | CDR3nt | CDR3aa
few | TRBJ2-2 | - | 13 | TRBV4-2 | TGTGCCAGCAGCCAGAAGGGGACCGGGGAGCTGTTTTTT | CASSQKGTGELFF
- | TRBJ2-1 | TRBD2 | 19 | TRBV4-1 | TGCGCCAGCAGCCAGGCTAGACGGGGACTAGCGTATTCCTACAATGAGCAGTTCTTC | CASSQARRGLAYSYNEQFF
- | TRBJ2-2 | TRBD2 | 17 | TRBV19 | TGTGCCAGTAGTCCCTGGACTAGCGGGAGGCGGAACGGGGAGCTGTTTTTT | CASSPWTSGRRNGELFF
- | TRBJ2-1 | TRBD2 | 18 | TRBV7-9 | TGTGCCAGCAGCTTCCAGAGCGGTCGGGGGGGCTCCTACAATGAGCAGTTCTTC | CASSFQSGRGGSYNEQFF
- | TRBJ2-1 | TRBD2 | 12 | TRBV7-9 | TGTGCCAGCAGCCCTAGCGGGTGGGAGCAGTTCTTC | CASSPSGWEQFF
- | TRBJ1-6 | TRBD1 | 14 | TRBV7-9 | TGTGCCAGCAGCCGGGGACAGGGCCACTCACCCCTCCACTTT | CASSRGQGHSPLHF
few | TRBJ2-7 | - | 13 | TRBV30 | TGTGCCTGGAATCCGGGAACCTCCTACGAGCAGTACTTC | CAWNPGTSYEQYF
- | TRBJ2-5 | TRBD2 | 14 | TRBV12-5 | TGTGCTAGTGGTTTGGGGCGGGAGAGGGAGACCCAGTACTTC | CASGLGRERETQYF
- | TRBJ1-2 | TRBD1 | 17 | TRBV28 | TGTGCCAGCAGTTTTGGGACAGGGAGGCGGAGGGGCTATGGCTACACCTTC | CASSFGTGRRRGYGYTF
- | TRBJ1-3 | - | 15 | TRBV7-2 | TGTGCCAGCAGCTTTAACAGGTATCCTGGAAACACCATATATTTT | CASSFNRYPGNTIYF
- | TRBJ2-2 | TRBD1 | 14 | TRBV28 | TGTGCCAGCAGTTTCGCACAGGGGCCCGGGGAGCTGTTTTTT | CASSFAQGPGELFF
- | TRBJ2-1 | TRBD2 | 13 | TRBV2 | TGTGCCAGCGACGGACTAGCAGGCAATGAGCAGTTCTTC | CASDGLAGNEQFF
- | TRBJ2-1 | - | 11 | TRBV30 | TGTGCCTGGAGTGTAGGGGATGAGCAGTTCTTC | CAWSVGDEQFF
- | TRBJ2-2 | TRBD2 | 16 | TRBV28 | TGTGCCAGCAGCACCCCGGGACTAGCGTTCACCGGGGAGCTGTTTTTT | CASSTPGLAFTGELFF
- | TRBJ2-7 | TRBD2 | 15 | TRBV6-5 | TGTGCCAGCAGTGCCCGGACTAGCGGGAGCTTCGAGCAGTACTTC | CASSARTSGSFEQYF
once | TRBJ1-1 | TRBD1 | 14 | TRBV5-1 | TGCGCCAGCAGCTCGGGACAGGGCAACACTGAAGCTTTCTTT | CASSSGQGNTEAFF
- | TRBJ1-2 | - | 15 | TRBV2 | TGTGCCAGCAGTCCCTCCATCAGGTCTAACTATGGCTACACCTTC | CASSPSIRSNYGYTF
- | TRBJ2-5 | - | 14 | TRBV4-1 | TGCGCCAGCAGCCAAGAAGGCGGCCAAGAGACCCAGTACTTC | CASSQEGGQETQYF
- | TRBJ1-2 | - | 14 | TRBV27 | TGTGCCAGGGTGGTGGTTCCGGGGGGCTATGGCTACACCTTC | CARVVVPGGYGYTF
few | TRBJ2-5 | - | 13 | TRBV5-1 | TGCGCCAGCAGCTTGGGGGGGGAAGAGACCCAGTACTTC | CASSLGGEETQYF
- | TRBJ2-7 | TRBD1 | 13 | TRBV25-1 | TGTGCCAGCAGTTGGACAGGGGGTTACGAGCAGTACTTC | CASSWTGGYEQYF
- | TRBJ1-1 | - | 12 | TRBV6-6 | TGTGCCAGCAGTTCAGGTAACACTGAAGCTTTCTTT | CASSSGNTEAFF
once | TRBJ1-1 | - | 12 | TRBV30 | TGTGCCTGGATTCCGACAGCTACTGAAGCTTTCTTT | CAWIPTATEAFF
- | TRBJ1-2 | TRBD1 | 12 | TRBV28 | TGTGCCAGCCGGACAGGGAACTATGGCTACACCTTC | CASRTGNYGYTF
- | TRBJ2-2 | TRBD2 | 16 | TRBV5-6 | TGTGCCAGCAGCTTAATAGCGGGACTGAACACCGGGGAGCTGTTTTTT | CASSLIAGLNTGELFF
- | TRBJ2-7 | - | 15 | TRBV13 | TGTGCCAGACTCACCAGGGCAGTCTGTTTCTACGAGCAGTACTTC | CARLTRAVCFYEQYF
few | TRBJ1-6 | TRBD1 | 14 | TRBV15 | TGTGCCACCAGCAGCTCGACAGGGGCTTCACCCCTCCACTTT | CATSSSTGASPLHF
- | TRBJ2-1 | - | 16 | TRBV7-6 | TGTGCCAGCAGCTTCCCCGGAGGCGGGATTAACAATGAGCAGTTCTTC | CASSFPGGGINNEQFF
- | TRBJ1-4 | - | 15 | TRBV11-2 | TGTGCCAGCAGCTTAGAGGAGACCAATGGAGAAAAACTGTTTTTT | CASSLEETNGEKLFF
- | TRBJ2-1 | TRBD2 | 15 | TRBV28 | TGTGCCAGCGGACTAGCGGGTGCCTCCTACAATGAGCAGTTCTTC | CASGLAGASYNEQFF